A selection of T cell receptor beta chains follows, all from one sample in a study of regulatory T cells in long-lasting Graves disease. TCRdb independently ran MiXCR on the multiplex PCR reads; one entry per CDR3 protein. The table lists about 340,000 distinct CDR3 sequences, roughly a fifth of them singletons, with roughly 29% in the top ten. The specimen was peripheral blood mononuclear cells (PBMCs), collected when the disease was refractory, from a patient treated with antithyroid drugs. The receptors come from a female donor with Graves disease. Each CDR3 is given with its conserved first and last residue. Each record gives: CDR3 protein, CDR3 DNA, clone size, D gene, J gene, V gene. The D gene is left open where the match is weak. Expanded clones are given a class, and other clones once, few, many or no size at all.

CSALGTSGTGELFF TGCAGTGCCCTAGGGACTAGCGGCACCGGGGAGCTGTTTTTT - TRBD2 TRBJ2-2 TRBV20-1
CATSVAEDPFNEQFF TGTGCCACCAGTGTGGCCGAGGACCCCTTCAATGAGCAGTTCTTC - - TRBJ2-1 TRBV24-1
CASSIEPGRLYEQYF TGTGCCAGTAGTATAGAACCGGGACGCCTCTACGAGCAGTACTTC few - TRBJ2-7 TRBV19
CASSPRPLTEAFF TGTGCCAGCAGCCCCAGACCTCTGACTGAAGCTTTCTTT few - TRBJ1-1 TRBV6-1
CASRPTFWDSNQPQHF TGTGCCAGCAGGCCAACTTTCTGGGATAGCAATCAGCCCCAGCATTTT many - TRBJ1-5 TRBV27
CSIRQGGSRGNQPQHF TGCAGTATCCGACAGGGAGGGAGTAGGGGCAATCAGCCCCAGCATTTT few TRBD1 TRBJ1-5 TRBV20-1
CASSPSGSGSGELFF TGCGCCAGCAGCCCTAGCGGGAGCGGGTCCGGGGAGCTGTTTTTT - TRBD2 TRBJ2-2 TRBV5-1
CASNRDRGVGGYTF TGTGCCAGCAACCGGGACAGGGGAGTTGGCGGCTACACCTTC - TRBD1 TRBJ1-2 TRBV6-1
CASSGRYAGTGELFF TGTGCCAGCAGCGGCCGGTACGCGGGGACCGGGGAGCTGTTTTTT few - TRBJ2-2 TRBV28
CASSPGSGYNEQFF TGTGCCAGCAGCCCAGGTAGCGGGTACAATGAGCAGTTCTTC - TRBD2 TRBJ2-1 TRBV7-9
CAWSPLGGDWEQYF TGTGCCTGGAGTCCTCTTGGCGGGGACTGGGAGCAGTACTTC - - TRBJ2-7 TRBV30
CSAKGLAGNEQYF TGCAGTGCTAAGGGACTAGCGGGAAACGAGCAGTACTTC many TRBD2 TRBJ2-7 TRBV20-1
CASSMTGSQPQHF TGTGCCAGCAGTATGACAGGGAGTCAGCCCCAGCATTTT many TRBD1 TRBJ1-5 TRBV2
CSARDPLRAGKYEQYF TGCAGTGCTAGAGATCCCCTAAGAGCGGGAAAGTACGAGCAGTACTTC - TRBD2 TRBJ2-7 TRBV20-1